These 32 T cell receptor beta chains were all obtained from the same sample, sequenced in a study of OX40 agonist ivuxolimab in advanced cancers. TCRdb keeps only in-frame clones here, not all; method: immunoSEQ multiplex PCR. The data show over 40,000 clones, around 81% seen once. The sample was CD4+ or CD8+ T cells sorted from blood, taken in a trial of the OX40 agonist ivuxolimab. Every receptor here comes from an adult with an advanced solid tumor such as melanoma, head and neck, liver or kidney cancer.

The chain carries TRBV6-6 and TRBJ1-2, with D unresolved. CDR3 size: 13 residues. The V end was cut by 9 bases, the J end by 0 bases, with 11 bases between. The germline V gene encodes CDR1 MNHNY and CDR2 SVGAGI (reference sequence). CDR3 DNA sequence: TGTGCCAGGGCGGCGCATCCTAACTATGGCTACACCTTC. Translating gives CARAAHPNYGYTF.

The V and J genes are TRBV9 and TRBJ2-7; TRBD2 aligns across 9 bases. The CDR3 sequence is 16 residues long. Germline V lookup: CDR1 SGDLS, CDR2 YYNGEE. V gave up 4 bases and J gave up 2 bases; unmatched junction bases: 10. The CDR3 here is CASSPHSGSPPYEQYF. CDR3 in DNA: TGTGCCAGCAGCCCCCATAGCGGGAGCCCCCCCTACGAGCAGTACTTC.

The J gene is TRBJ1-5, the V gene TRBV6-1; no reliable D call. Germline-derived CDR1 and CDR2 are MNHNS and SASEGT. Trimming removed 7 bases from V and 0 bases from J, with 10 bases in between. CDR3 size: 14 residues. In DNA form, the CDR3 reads TGTGCCAGCATGTGGGCTTATAGCAATCAGCCCCAGCATTTT. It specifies CASMWAYSNQPQHF.

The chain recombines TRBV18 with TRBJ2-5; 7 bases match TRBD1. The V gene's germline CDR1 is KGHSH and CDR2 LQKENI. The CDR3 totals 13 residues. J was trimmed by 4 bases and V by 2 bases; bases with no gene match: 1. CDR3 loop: CASSPRQGETQYF. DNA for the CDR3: TGTGCCAGCTCACCAAGACAGGGAGAGACCCAGTACTTC. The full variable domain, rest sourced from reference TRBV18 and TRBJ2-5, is NAGVMQNPRHLVRRRGQEARLRCSPMKGHSHVYWYRQLPEEGLKFMVYLQKENIIDESGMPKERFSAEFPKEGPSILRIQQVVRGDSAAYFCASSPRQGETQYFGPGTRLLVL.

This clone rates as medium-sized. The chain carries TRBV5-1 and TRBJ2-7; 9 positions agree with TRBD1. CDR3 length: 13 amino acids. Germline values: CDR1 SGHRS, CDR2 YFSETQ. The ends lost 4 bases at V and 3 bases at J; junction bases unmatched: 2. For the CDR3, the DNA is TGCGCCAGCAGCCGGGACAGGGACTACGAGCAGTACTTC. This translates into CASSRDRDYEQYF.

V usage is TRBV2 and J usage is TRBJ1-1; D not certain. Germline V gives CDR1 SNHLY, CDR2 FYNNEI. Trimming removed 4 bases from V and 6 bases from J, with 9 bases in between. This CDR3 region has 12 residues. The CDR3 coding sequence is TGTGCCAGCAGTGCCCTCGCCCCTGAAGCTTTCTTT. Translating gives CASSALAPEAFF.

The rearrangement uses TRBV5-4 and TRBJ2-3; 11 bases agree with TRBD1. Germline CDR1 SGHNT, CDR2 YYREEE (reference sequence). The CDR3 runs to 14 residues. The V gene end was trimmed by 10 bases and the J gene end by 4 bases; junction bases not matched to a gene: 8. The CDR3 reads CALWTGGLSDTQYF. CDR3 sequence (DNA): TGTGCCTTATGGACAGGGGGCTTGTCAGATACGCAGTATTTT.

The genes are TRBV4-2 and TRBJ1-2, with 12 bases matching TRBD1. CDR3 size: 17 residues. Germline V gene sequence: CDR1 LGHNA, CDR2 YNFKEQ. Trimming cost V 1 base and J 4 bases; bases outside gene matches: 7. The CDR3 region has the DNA TGTGCCAGCAGCCAAGCATCAGGGACAGGGGGCTTCTATGGCTACACCTTC. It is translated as CASSQASGTGGFYGYTF.

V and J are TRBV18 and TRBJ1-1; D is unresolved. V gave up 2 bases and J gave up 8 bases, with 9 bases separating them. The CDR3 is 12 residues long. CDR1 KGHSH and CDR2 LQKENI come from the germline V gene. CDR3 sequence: CASSPGGQEAFF. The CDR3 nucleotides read TGTGCCAGCTCACCAGGAGGGCAAGAAGCTTTCTTT. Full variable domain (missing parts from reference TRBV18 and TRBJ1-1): NAGVMQNPRHLVRRRGQEARLRCSPMKGHSHVYWYRQLPEEGLKFMVYLQKENIIDESGMPKERFSAEFPKEGPSILRIQQVVRGDSAAYFCASSPGGQEAFFGQGTRLTVV.

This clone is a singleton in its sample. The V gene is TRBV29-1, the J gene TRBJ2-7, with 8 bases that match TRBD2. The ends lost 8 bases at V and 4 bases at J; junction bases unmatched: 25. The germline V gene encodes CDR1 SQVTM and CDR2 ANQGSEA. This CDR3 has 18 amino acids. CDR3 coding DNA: TGCAGCCCCCACCAGGAAAGCGGGAGAGCCCAGCCACCTTACGAGCAGTACTTC. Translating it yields CSPHQESGRAQPPYEQYF.

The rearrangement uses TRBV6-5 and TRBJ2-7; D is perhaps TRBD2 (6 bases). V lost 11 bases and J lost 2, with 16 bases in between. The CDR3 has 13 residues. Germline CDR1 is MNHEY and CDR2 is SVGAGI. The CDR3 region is CASWRDAAYEQYF. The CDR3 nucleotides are TGTGCCTCTTGGAGGGACGCCGCCTACGAGCAGTACTTC.

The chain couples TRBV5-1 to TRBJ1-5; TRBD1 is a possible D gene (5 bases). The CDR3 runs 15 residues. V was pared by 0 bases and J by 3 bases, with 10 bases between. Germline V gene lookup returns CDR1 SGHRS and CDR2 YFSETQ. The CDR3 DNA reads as TGCGCCAGCAGCTTGGGGGGGGAGATCAATCAGCCCCAGCATTTT. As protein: CASSLGGEINQPQHF.

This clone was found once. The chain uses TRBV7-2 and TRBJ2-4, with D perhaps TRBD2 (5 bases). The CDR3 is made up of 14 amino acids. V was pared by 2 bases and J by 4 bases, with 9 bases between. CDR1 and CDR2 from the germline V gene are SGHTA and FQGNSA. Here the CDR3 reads CASSLQGGKNIQYF. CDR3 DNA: TGTGCCAGCAGCTTACAAGGCGGGAAAAACATTCAGTACTTC.

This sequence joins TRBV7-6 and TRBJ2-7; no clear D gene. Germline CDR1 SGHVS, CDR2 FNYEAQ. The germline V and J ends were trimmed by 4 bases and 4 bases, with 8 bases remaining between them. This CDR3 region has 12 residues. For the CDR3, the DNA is TGTGCCAGCAGCTCCCGACCGTACGAGCAGTACTTC. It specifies CASSSRPYEQYF.

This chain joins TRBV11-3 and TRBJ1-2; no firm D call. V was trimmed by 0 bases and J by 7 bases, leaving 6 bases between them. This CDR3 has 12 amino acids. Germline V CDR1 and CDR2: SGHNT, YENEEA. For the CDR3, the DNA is TGTGCCAGCAGCTTAGATCGGAGTGGCTACACCTTC. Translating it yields CASSLDRSGYTF.

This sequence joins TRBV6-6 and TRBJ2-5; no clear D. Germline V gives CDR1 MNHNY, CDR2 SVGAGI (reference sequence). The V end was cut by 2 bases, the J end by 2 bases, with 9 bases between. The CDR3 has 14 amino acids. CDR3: CASSYARVQETQYF. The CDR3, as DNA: TGTGCCAGCAGTTACGCCCGGGTTCAAGAGACCCAGTACTTC.

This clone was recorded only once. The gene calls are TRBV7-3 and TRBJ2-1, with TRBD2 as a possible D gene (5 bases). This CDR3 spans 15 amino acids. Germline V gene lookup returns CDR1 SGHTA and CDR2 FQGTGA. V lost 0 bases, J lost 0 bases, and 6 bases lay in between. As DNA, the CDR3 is TGTGCCAGCAGCTTAACGGGAGACTCCTACAATGAGCAGTTCTTC. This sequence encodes CASSLTGDSYNEQFF.

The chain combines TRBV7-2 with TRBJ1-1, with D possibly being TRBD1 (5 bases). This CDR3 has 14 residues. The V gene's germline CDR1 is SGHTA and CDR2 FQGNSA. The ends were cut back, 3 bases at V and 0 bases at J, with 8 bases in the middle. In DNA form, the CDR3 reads TGTGCCAGCAGCTTCGACAGCCTGAACACTGAAGCTTTCTTT. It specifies CASSFDSLNTEAFF.

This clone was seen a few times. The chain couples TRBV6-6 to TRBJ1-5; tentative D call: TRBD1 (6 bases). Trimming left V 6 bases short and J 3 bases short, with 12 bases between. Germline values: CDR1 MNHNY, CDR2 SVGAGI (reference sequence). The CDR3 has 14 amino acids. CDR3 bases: TGTGCCAGCAGACGCGGACAGTTCAATCAGCCCCAGCATTTT. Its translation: CASRRGQFNQPQHF.

The CDR3 protein is CASSTSGVSTDTQYF. The CDR3 nucleotides read TGCGCCAGCTCGACTAGCGGAGTAAGCACAGATACGCAGTATTTT. The rearrangement joins TRBV10-2 to TRBJ2-3; 9 bases line up with TRBD2. The length of the CDR3 is 15 residues. V was clipped by 8 bases and J by 0 bases; unmatched bases: 6. Germline CDR1 and CDR2: WSHSY and SAAADI.

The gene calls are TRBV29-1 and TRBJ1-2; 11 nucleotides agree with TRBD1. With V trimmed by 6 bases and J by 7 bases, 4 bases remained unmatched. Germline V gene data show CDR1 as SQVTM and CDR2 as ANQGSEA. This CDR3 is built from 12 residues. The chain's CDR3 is CSVEDRGPGYTF. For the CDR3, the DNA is TGCAGCGTGGAGGACAGGGGGCCTGGCTACACCTTC.

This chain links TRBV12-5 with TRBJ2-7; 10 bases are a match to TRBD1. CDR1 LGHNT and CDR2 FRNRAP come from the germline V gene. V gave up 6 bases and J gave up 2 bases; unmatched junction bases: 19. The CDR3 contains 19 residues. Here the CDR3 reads CASGRLDRGLAVNAYEQYF. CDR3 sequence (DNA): TGTGCTAGTGGGAGACTTGACAGGGGGCTAGCGGTAAATGCCTACGAGCAGTACTTC.

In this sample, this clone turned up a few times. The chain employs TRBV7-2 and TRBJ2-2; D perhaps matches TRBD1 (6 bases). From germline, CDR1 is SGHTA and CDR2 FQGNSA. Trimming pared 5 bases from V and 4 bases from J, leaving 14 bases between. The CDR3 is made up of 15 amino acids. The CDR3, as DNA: TGTGCCAGCAGCGCCAATACAGGGTTCACCGGGGAGCTGTTTTTT. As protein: CASSANTGFTGELFF.

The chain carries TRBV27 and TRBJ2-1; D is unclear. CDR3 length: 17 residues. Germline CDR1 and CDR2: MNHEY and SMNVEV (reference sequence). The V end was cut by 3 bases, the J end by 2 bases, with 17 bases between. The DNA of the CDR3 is TGTGCCAGCAGTTTTGGACGCTCGCCTTTCCCCTACAATGAGCAGTTCTTC. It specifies CASSFGRSPFPYNEQFF.

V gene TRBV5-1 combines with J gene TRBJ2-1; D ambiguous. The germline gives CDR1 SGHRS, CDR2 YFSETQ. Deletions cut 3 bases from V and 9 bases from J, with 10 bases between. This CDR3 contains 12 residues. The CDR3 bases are TGCGCCAGCAGCTCGACTCGGGCTGAGCAGTTCTTC. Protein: CASSSTRAEQFF.

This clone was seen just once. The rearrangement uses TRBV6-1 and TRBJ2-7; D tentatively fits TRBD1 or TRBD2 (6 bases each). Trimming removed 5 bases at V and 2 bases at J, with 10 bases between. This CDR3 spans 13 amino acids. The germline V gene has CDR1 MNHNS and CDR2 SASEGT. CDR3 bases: TGTGCCAGCAGTTTGGGGGGCCCCTACGAGCAGTACTTC. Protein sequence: CASSLGGPYEQYF.

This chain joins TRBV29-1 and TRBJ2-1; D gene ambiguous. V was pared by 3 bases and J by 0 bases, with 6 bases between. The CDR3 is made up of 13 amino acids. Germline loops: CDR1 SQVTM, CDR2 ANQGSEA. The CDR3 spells CSVDYSSYNEQFF. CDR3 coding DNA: TGCAGCGTTGACTACAGCTCCTACAATGAGCAGTTCTTC.

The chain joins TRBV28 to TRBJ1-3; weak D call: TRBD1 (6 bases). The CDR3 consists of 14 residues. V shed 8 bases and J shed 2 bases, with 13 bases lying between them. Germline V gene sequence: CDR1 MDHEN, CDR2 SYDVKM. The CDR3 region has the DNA TGTGCCAGCGGGGGCCCAGGGACTGGAAACACCATATATTTT. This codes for CASGGPGTGNTIYF.

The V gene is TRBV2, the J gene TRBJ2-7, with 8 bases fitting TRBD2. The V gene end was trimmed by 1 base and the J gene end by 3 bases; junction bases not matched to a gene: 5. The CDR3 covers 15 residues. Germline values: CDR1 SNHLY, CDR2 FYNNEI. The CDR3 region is CASSEGEREFYEQYF. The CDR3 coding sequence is TGTGCCAGCAGTGAAGGAGAGCGGGAGTTCTACGAGCAGTACTTC.

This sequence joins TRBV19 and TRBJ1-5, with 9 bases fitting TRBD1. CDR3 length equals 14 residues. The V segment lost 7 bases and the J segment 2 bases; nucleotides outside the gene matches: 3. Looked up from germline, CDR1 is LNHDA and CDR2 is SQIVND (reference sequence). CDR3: CASIRTGGNQPQHF. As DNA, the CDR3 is TGTGCCAGTATCCGGACAGGGGGCAATCAGCCCCAGCATTTT.

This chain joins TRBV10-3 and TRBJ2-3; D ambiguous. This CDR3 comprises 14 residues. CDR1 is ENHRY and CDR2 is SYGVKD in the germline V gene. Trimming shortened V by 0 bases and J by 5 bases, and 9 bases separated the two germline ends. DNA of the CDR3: TGTGCCATCAGTGAGTCTCCCACGGGAGATACGCAGTATTTT. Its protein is CAISESPTGDTQYF.

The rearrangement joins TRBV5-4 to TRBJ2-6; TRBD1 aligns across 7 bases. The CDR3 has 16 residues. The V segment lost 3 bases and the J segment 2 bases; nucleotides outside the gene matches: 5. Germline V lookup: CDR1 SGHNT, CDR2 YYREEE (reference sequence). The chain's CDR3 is CASSSYDRAGANVLTF. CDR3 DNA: TGTGCCAGCAGCTCCTATGACAGGGCTGGGGCCAACGTCCTGACTTTC.